This paragraph covers one T cell receptor beta chain sequence. This clone was picked up one time. No cognate antigen has been identified for it. There are no base qualities to consult, and no much larger clone falls within one base. The data belong to a study of Ad26.COV2.S vaccination and SARS-CoV-2 variants (dated by TCRdb to about 2021). Turning to the overall study: Donors in the vaccine arm were drawn from COV1001, a multicentre, randomized, double-blind, placebo-controlled phase I-IIa trial testing Ad26.COV2.S in healthy adults. Blinding of investigators to trial group allocation was maintained during experiments and outcome assessment. Sequencing of the TCRbeta repertoire served to evaluate the specificity and breadth of SARS-CoV-2-reactive T cell receptors following Ad26.COV2.S vaccination. Ad26.COV2.S was administered intramuscularly at 5 x 10^10 or 1 x 10^11 viral particles, either as a single shot or as two shots given 56 days apart. Trial participants were randomized into five groups of five, in which low-dose or high-dose Ad26.COV2.S was given once or twice, or placebo was given on both occasions. A total of 32 samples were included in the TCR-sequenced set, comprising roughly 19 Ad26.COV2.S vaccine recipients, 5 placebo recipients and 8 SARS-CoV-2 convalescent individuals.

The sample's treatment or condition label, decoded: around 19 received Ad26.COV2.S at low or high dose, single or two shots; 5 received placebo; per-sample allocation not given. Repertoires of vaccine and placebo recipients were sequenced from samples taken on day 63 after the first injection. In Cohort 1b, fewer than 30 adults aged 18-55 years were enrolled at a single site in Boston, USA, between 29 July and 7 August 2020. As a vaccine, Ad26.COV2.S was a replication-incompetent adenovirus type 26 vector that expressed a prefusion-stabilized SARS-CoV-2 spike protein derived from the original Wuhan strain. The immunoSEQ Assay was used to sequence TCRbeta CDR3 regions. After extraction, genomic DNA underwent amplification by bias-controlled multiplex PCR, followed by high-throughput sequencing. From the authors' description of their analysis: To quantify the absolute abundance of every unique TCRbeta CDR3 region, sequences were collapsed and filtered. Usable DNA was measured by amplifying reference genes present in all nucleated cells, and TCRbeta template counts were normalized to that usable DNA to estimate T cell fraction. Repertoire TCRs were annotated as SARS-CoV-2-specific when V gene, CDR3 amino acid sequence and J gene were exactly matched to a known reactive TCR set. The reference SARS-CoV-2 TCR set came from MIRA and was filtered for enrichment in COVID-19-positive ImmuneCODE repertoires, removing public or cross-reactive TCRs. Based on the MIRA antigens, annotated TCRs were further analysed at the level of specific ORF or position within ORF. Depth was the summed frequency of annotated unique rearrangements, while breadth was defined as annotated unique rearrangements over total unique productive rearrangements. Group comparisons of TCR breadth used two-sided Wilcoxon rank-sum tests. TCRdb limited this immuneACCESS table to in-frame rearrangements with V and J called. A share of clones is missing; checked studies link under half to unresolved V genes, and the rest is unexplained. V and J calls and clone size are given by that table; D and trimming were obtained from the DNA. This sample comprises approximately 500,000 clones, roughly 87% of them detected only once. Jointly, the top ten make up 9.5% to 15% of the sample.

General conclusions and limits of the study: Vaccine and placebo recipients had similar non-spike TCR breadth, a finding consistent with the vaccine containing only spike. Spike-specific TCR breadth was higher in Ad26.COV2.S recipients than in placebo recipients (P = 0.0014). After vaccination, substantial breadth of spike-specific CD8+ and CD4+ T cell responses was reported. According to the authors, total T cell responses may have been underestimated by the TCR breadth and depth analyses. The study was not powered to compare responses between vaccine doses or regimens.

Taken from the germline V gene, the CDR1 and CDR2 loops are SNHLY and FYNNEI. The germline V and J ends show losses of 5 bases and 7 bases respectively, and no gene match explains 11 bases of the junction. Its CDR3 holds 17 amino acids, cysteine through phenylalanine. This entry keeps only the CDR3 DNA: 51 bases, framed from base 1. This TCR was sampled from a person between 18 and 65 years old who received the Ad26.COV2.S COVID-19 vaccine or a placebo. The chain couples TRBV2 to TRBJ2-2, and TRBD2 matches 12 of the central bases. Sequencing used peripheral blood, obtained in a trial of Ad26.COV2.S vaccine versus placebo. The CDR3: CASSPDSSGRVGGELFF. The DNA is as follows: TGTGCCAGCAGTCCGGATTCTAGCGGGAGGGTCGGCGGGGAGCTGTTTTTT.